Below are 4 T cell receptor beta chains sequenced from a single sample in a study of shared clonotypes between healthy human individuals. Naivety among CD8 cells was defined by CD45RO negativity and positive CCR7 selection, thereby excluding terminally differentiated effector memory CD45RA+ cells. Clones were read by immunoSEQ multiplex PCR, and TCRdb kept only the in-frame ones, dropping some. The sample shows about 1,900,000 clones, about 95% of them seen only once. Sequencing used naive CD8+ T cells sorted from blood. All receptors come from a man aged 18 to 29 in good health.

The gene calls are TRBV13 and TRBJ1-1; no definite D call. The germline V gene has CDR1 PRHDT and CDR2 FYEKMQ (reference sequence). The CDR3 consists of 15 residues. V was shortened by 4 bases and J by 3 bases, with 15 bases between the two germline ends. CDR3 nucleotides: TGTGCCAGCAGCTCCGTGGGCCCCGGGGACACTGAAGCTTTCTTT. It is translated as CASSSVGPGDTEAFF. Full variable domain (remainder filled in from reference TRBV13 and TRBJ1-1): AAGVIQSPRHLIKEKRETATLKCYPIPRHDTVYWYQQGPGQDPQFLISFYEKMQSDKGSIPDRFSAQQFSDYHSELNMSSLELGDSALYFCASSSVGPGDTEAFFGQGTRLTVV.

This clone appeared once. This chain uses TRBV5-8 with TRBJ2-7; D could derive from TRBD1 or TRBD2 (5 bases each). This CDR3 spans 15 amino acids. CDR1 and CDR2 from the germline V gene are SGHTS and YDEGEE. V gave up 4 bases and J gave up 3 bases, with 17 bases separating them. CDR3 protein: CASSLEGFGVYEQYF. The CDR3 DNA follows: TGTGCCAGCAGCCTAGAGGGGTTTGGCGTCTACGAGCAGTACTTC.

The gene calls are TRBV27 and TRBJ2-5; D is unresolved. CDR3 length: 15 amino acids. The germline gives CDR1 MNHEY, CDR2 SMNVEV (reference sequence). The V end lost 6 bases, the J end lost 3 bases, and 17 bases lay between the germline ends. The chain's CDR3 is CASRTLQLREETQYF. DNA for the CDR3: TGTGCCAGCAGGACCCTCCAGCTTAGGGAAGAGACCCAGTACTTC.

The CDR3 loop reads CASSPRDTNPYEQYF. CDR3 nucleotide sequence: TGTGCCAGCAGTCCCCGGGACACTAACCCCTACGAGCAGTACTTC. V and J are TRBV6-5 and TRBJ2-7, with a tentative D call TRBD1 (6 bases). Germline CDR1 is MNHEY and CDR2 is SVGAGI. Trimming left V 5 bases short and J 2 bases short, with 16 bases between. The CDR3 is 15 amino acids.